This record concerns one TCR beta chain sequence. Its target is unknown. V lost 3 bases to trimming and J lost 4 bases; unmatched junction nucleotides: 13. The length of the CDR3 is 19 residues. CDR1 and CDR2 from the germline V gene are SGHDT and YYEEEE. This specimen belongs to a study of cytotoxic CD8 clonotypes in ibrutinib-treated CLL. At the level of the study: Recorded responses included around 25 partial and 2 complete; following median about 68 months, roughly 15 stayed remitted and roughly twelve progressed. The samples contained a few hundred thousand productive templates on average. They also contained an average of roughly 90,000 productive rearrangements. Findings and limits, study-wide: There were few public clonotypes, and on treatment they contracted or stayed stable.

TCRdb keeps only in-frame clones here, not all; method: immunoSEQ multiplex PCR. The sample has around 310,000 clones; 80% are singletons. PBMCs were cryopreserved, and roughly 2 micrograms of genomic DNA from them went into TCR beta libraries. The clonotype originates from a human donor with chronic lymphocytic leukemia. The chain is built from TRBV5-6 and TRBJ2-7; 16 positions agree with TRBD2. The sequencing here drew on PBMCs, taken before ibrutinib treatment. CDR3 sequence (DNA): TGTGCCAGCAGCTGGGCCGGGACTAGCGGGAGGGCCATAATTTACGAGCAGTACTTC. Translated: CASSWAGTSGRAIIYEQYF.